This T cell receptor beta chain was recorded in a study of cytomegalovirus exposure and HLA in healthy donors. Study conclusions and caveats: In an earlier analysis, most TCR beta V segments were productive about 87% or about 30% of the time.

At the time of sampling, donors were nominally healthy, though unrecorded immune exposures were likely. Primers: 60 Vbeta forward and 13 Jbeta reverse. In the authors' workflow: An analysis that came later counted around 80 million unique TCR beta chains, 9 million to 12 million shared. Method: immunoSEQ multiplex PCR; TCRdb's copy keeps in-frame clones and lacks some. V and J calls and clone size are copied from that table; D and trimming were computed from the DNA. Among approximately 150,000 clones, over 70% were seen once, and the ten largest hold under 2%. V gave up 4 bases and J gave up 6 bases, with 20 bases separating them. Germline V gives CDR1 MNHNS, CDR2 SASEGT. The CDR3 is 16 residues long. As to this clone: Its specificity is unknown.

The chain has TRBV6-1 and TRBJ2-3; maybe TRBD2 (7 bases). The origin of this receptor is a woman between 35 and 50 years old in good health and CMV-seronegative. Sequenced material: PBMCs. The CDR3 here is CASSGTTGRGADTQYF. CDR3 nucleotide sequence: TGTGCCAGCAGTGGAACCACAGGGAGGGGTGCCGATACGCAGTATTTT.